A selection of T cell receptor beta chains follows, all from one sample in a study of vaccination and CD4 T cells after COVID-19. No antigen has been assigned to these receptors. Each CDR3 protein gets one entry after TCRdb re-called the PCR reads with MiXCR. The sample lists 9,000 to 10,000 distinct CDR3 sequences, roughly 34% occurring once. Sequenced: CD4+ T cells from blood, cultured in vitro. These receptor sequences come from a human donor in good health. Each CDR3 is given with its conserved first and last residue. D genes are given only for firm matches. Where a row states a size, it is once, few, many or the class of an expanded clone; other rows omit it.

D	V	J	size	CDR3	DNA
TRBD1	TRBV20-1	TRBJ1-5	few	CSARAPGQFFNQPQHF	TGCAGTGCTAGAGCCCCGGGACAGTTCTTTAATCAGCCCCAGCATTTT
NA	TRBV20-1	TRBJ1-1	medium-sized	CSARDWDYEAFF	TGCAGTGCTAGGGATTGGGACTACGAAGCTTTCTTT
TRBD1	TRBV7-9	TRBJ1-5	medium-sized	CASSFAGGRGQPQHF	TGTGCCAGCAGCTTCGCAGGGGGCAGAGGGCAGCCCCAGCATTTT
TRBD2	TRBV20-1	TRBJ2-7	NA	CSAKILAGGTYEQYF	TGCAGTGCTAAGATACTAGCGGGAGGGACCTACGAGCAGTACTTC
NA	TRBV6-1	TRBJ1-5	medium-sized	CASSRRGGEGRAQHF	TGTGCCAGCAGCCGGCGGGGGGGCGAGGGTAGAGCCCAGCATTTT
TRBD2	TRBV5-4	TRBJ2-5	NA	CASALAGGPGETQYF	TGTGCCAGCGCTCTAGCGGGAGGGCCAGGGGAGACCCAGTACTTC
NA	TRBV7-3	TRBJ1-1	few	CASSLRGGMNTEAFF	TGTGCCAGCAGCTTAAGAGGGGGGATGAACACTGAAGCTTTCTTT
NA	TRBV28	TRBJ2-1	NA	CASSSLDWYNEQFF	TGTGCCAGCAGTTCCCTGGACTGGTACAATGAGCAGTTCTTC
NA	TRBV6-2/TRBV6-3	TRBJ1-2	few	CASRGRNYGYTF	TGTGCCAGCAGGGGGCGCAACTATGGCTACACCTTC
TRBD1	TRBV28	TRBJ2-5	NA	CASSPGGTGGETQYF	TGTGCCAGCAGCCCAGGGGGGACAGGGGGGGAGACCCAGTACTTC
TRBD1	TRBV7-2	TRBJ2-5	NA	CASSLDRAQETQYF	TGTGCCAGCAGCTTGGACAGGGCCCAAGAGACCCAGTACTTC
TRBD1	TRBV24-1	TRBJ1-5	few	CATSDRDRAPRAQHF	TGTGCCACCAGTGACCGGGACAGGGCCCCGAGAGCCCAGCATTTT
NA	TRBV24-1	TRBJ1-2	few	CATSEGDTGYTF	TGTGCCACCAGTGAAGGGGACACAGGCTACACCTTC
NA	TRBV20-1	TRBJ2-7	NA	CSARAPPPSHTYSYEQYF	TGCAGTGCTAGAGCGCCGCCCCCTTCACATACCTACTCCTACGAGCAGTACTTC
NA	TRBV7-2	TRBJ2-1	few	CASSRPAWGASSYNEQFF	TGTGCCAGCAGCCGCCCCGCCTGGGGGGCCTCCTCCTACAATGAGCAGTTCTTC
TRBD2	TRBV15	TRBJ2-3	NA	CATRRRGAGERDTQYF	TGTGCCACCAGGAGGAGAGGGGCGGGAGAACGAGATACGCAGTATTTT
TRBD2	TRBV7-2	TRBJ2-7	NA	CASSLDGLAGYEQYF	TGTGCCAGCAGCTTAGACGGACTAGCGGGATACGAGCAGTACTTC
NA	TRBV5-1	TRBJ1-1	few	CASSLDGIGTEAFF	TGCGCCAGCAGCTTGGATGGTATTGGCACTGAAGCTTTCTTT
TRBD1	TRBV6-2/TRBV6-3	TRBJ1-1	few	CASSSRQGGTEAFF	TGTGCCAGCAGTTCCCGACAGGGGGGCACTGAAGCTTTCTTT
NA	TRBV6-1	TRBJ2-1	NA	CASSTGRYNEQFF	TGTGCCAGCAGTACCGGCCGCTACAATGAGCAGTTCTTC
NA	TRBV2	TRBJ2-5	NA	CARRMGTSQETQYF	TGTGCCAGGAGAATGGGTACATCCCAAGAGACCCAGTACTTC
NA	TRBV7-2	TRBJ2-1	NA	CASSLGLPTYNEQFF	TGTGCCAGCAGCTTAGGACTACCCACCTACAATGAGCAGTTCTTC